This T cell receptor (beta chain) was sequenced for a study of T-cell memory formation after mild COVID-19. Turning to the study itself: Largely, TCR clusters stayed within a single donor. Study observations and caveats: CD4+ clones that contracted lay mainly in CM and EM; CD8+ ones lay in EMRA.

In its sample, this clonotype was seen a few times. Its antigen is not identified. CDR1 SGHDT and CDR2 YYEEEE come from the germline V gene. Trimming removed 4 bases from V and 0 bases from J; junction bases left unmatched: 7. The CDR3 runs to 15 residues. Constant-segment-primed 5'RACE gave TCR alpha and TCR beta cDNA libraries with sample barcodes and UMIs. TCRdb processed the 5' RACE reads anew with MiXCR; each CDR3 protein has one entry. The table shows hundreds of thousands of distinct CDR3 sequences, with roughly 18% occurring only once. The sequence was obtained from an adult woman who had mild COVID-19 (a few samples of this study predate the infection). Cell type and time point are not known. The specimen sequenced was PBMCs or a T cell subset sorted from them (not recorded which). The rearrangement links TRBV5-6 to TRBJ2-7; 7 positions match TRBD1. CDR3 protein: CASSEDRLSSYEQYF. The CDR3 DNA sequence: TGTGCCAGCAGCGAGGACAGGTTAAGCTCCTACGAGCAGTACTTC.